The present T cell receptor beta chain was sequenced within a study of OX40 agonist ivuxolimab in advanced cancers. Study results and caveats: Dose levels from 0.1 to 3.0 mg/kg saw CD4+ and CD8+ blood T cells expand clonally by week 6.

The CDR3 spans 14 residues. Germline V gene data show CDR1 as MNHNS and CDR2 as SASEGT. Trimming removed 8 bases from V and 1 base from J, with 12 bases in between. Concerning this clone: No antigen is known for it.

Data came from immunoSEQ multiplex PCR; TCRdb stores just in-frame clones and leaves some out. The repertoire holds 60,000 to 85,000 clones, with roughly 90% as singletons. The clonotype comes from an adult with an advanced solid tumor such as melanoma, head and neck, liver or kidney cancer. V and J are TRBV6-1 and TRBJ2-4, with D tentatively TRBD1 or TRBD2 (6 bases each). Sequenced material: CD4+ or CD8+ T cells sorted from blood, taken in a trial of the OX40 agonist ivuxolimab. This CDR3 is CASVLGGAKNIQYF. Here the CDR3 DNA reads TGTGCCAGCGTTTTAGGGGGGGCCAAAAACATTCAGTACTTC.